The 18 T cell receptor beta chains listed next were all sequenced from one sample in a study of T cell responses to AZD1222 COVID-19 vaccine. Clones were sequenced by immunoSEQ multiplex PCR, and TCRdb holds only the in-frame ones, with some missing. The sample comprises 150,000 to 200,000 clones, roughly nine tenths of which are singletons, and roughly 1.7% rests with the top ten. Specimen: peripheral blood, collected on day 0 of AZD1222 vaccination. The origin of the receptors is an adult in good health.

The genes are TRBV18 and TRBJ1-1, with TRBD1 as a possible D gene (5 bases). The CDR3 covers 17 residues. The V gene's germline CDR1 is KGHSH and CDR2 LQKENI. V was shortened by 1 base and J by 1 base, with 16 bases between the two germline ends. CDR3 in amino acids: CASSPLRIGGENTEAFF. The CDR3 DNA reads TGTGCCAGCTCACCACTTAGAATTGGGGGTGAGAACACTGAAGCTTTCTTT.

This chain uses TRBV18 with TRBJ2-6; 7 nucleotides line up with TRBD1. The CDR3 covers 18 residues. J was trimmed by 4 bases and V by 4 bases; bases with no gene match: 13. Germline V CDR1 and CDR2: KGHSH, LQKENI. CDR3 in amino acids: CASSRTMTGPFGANVLTF. CDR3 coding DNA: TGTGCCAGCTCACGAACGATGACAGGGCCATTCGGGGCCAACGTCCTGACTTTC.

This sequence joins TRBV7-9 and TRBJ1-1; D is unresolved. V was trimmed by 4 bases and J by 5 bases, leaving 17 bases between them. The CDR3 runs to 15 residues. The V gene's germline CDR1 is SEHNR and CDR2 FQNEAQ (reference sequence). The CDR3 protein is CASSSQGIGGTEAFF. CDR3 bases: TGTGCCAGCAGCTCACAAGGAATCGGTGGGACTGAAGCTTTCTTT.

This chain links TRBV10-3 with TRBJ1-2, with 7 bases fitting TRBD1. The CDR3 loop spans 14 amino acids. Trimming removed 4 bases from V and 4 bases from J; junction bases left unmatched: 6. Germline CDR1 ENHRY, CDR2 SYGVKD. This CDR3 is CAISGRDSLYGYTF. For the CDR3, the DNA is TGTGCCATCAGTGGGAGGGACAGCCTCTATGGCTACACCTTC.

This clone was seen a few times. The J gene is TRBJ1-5, the V gene TRBV6-5, with D unresolved. Trimming took off 5 bases at V and 7 bases at J, with 15 bases between the two ends. CDR3 length: 14 residues. Germline CDR1 and CDR2: MNHEY and SVGAGI. CDR3 sequence (DNA): TGTGCCAGCAGTCAGAATTTGGACCCCCAGCCCCAGCATTTT. Translation gives CASSQNLDPQPQHF.

This clone was seen once. V gene TRBV10-1 combines with J gene TRBJ1-5, with TRBD1 as a possible D gene (6 bases). Deletions cut 7 bases from V and 1 base from J, with 8 bases between. CDR3 size: 13 residues. CDR1 and CDR2 (germline): WNHNN, SYGVQD (reference sequence). In DNA form, the CDR3 reads TGCGCCAGCATGGGACAAAGCAATCAGCCCCAGCATTTT. Its protein product is CASMGQSNQPQHF.

The gene calls are TRBV7-9 and TRBJ1-1; D is unclear. The germline V and J ends were trimmed by 5 bases and 0 bases, with 4 bases remaining between them. Germline V gene lookup returns CDR1 SEHNR and CDR2 FQNEAQ (reference sequence). The CDR3 consists of 12 residues. In DNA form, the CDR3 reads TGTGCCAGCAGCCAGCTGAACACTGAAGCTTTCTTT. This gives the protein CASSQLNTEAFF.

The rearrangement links TRBV6-2 or TRBV6-3 to TRBJ2-7; TRBD1 is a possible D gene (6 bases). Trimming removed 5 bases from V and 7 bases from J, with 18 bases in between. This CDR3 comprises 14 residues. Looked up from germline, CDR1 is MNHEY and CDR2 is SVGEGT. DNA of the CDR3: TGTGCCAGCAGTAAGAGGACAGACCGCTTAGAGCAGTACTTC. Protein sequence: CASSKRTDRLEQYF.

The V gene is TRBV11-2, the J gene TRBJ1-2; D ambiguous. Trimming took off 2 bases at V and 1 base at J, with 14 bases between the two ends. Germline V gives CDR1 SGHAT, CDR2 FQNNGV. The length of the CDR3 is 16 residues. The CDR3 region is CASSLKIGIGNYGYTF. The CDR3, as DNA: TGTGCCAGCAGCTTAAAGATAGGGATTGGTAACTATGGCTACACCTTC.

The chain joins TRBV19 to TRBJ1-4; D call uncertain. Germline V gene sequence: CDR1 LNHDA, CDR2 SQIVND (reference sequence). CDR3 length equals 12 residues. The V end was cut by 5 bases, the J end by 4 bases, with 5 bases between. The chain's CDR3 is CASSLLNEKLFF. Here the CDR3 DNA reads TGTGCCAGTAGTTTGCTTAATGAAAAACTGTTTTTT. The full variable domain, rest sourced from reference TRBV19 and TRBJ1-4, is DGGITQSPKYLFRKEGQNVTLSCEQNLNHDAMYWYRQDPGQGLRLIYYSQIVNDFQKGDIAEGYSVSREKKESFPLTVTSAQKNPTAFYLCASSLLNEKLFFGSGTQLSVL.

The V and J genes are TRBV24-1 and TRBJ1-4; maybe TRBD1 (5 bases). Deletions cut 9 bases from V and 5 bases from J, with 9 bases between. Germline lookup yields CDR1 KGHDR and CDR2 SFDVKD. CDR3 length: 12 residues. CDR3 sequence reads: CATSQGNEKLFF. DNA for the CDR3: TGTGCCACCTCCCAGGGAAATGAAAAACTGTTTTTT.

This sequence joins TRBV6-2 or TRBV6-3 and TRBJ1-5; D remains unclear. The CDR3 totals 20 residues. Germline values: CDR1 MNHEY, CDR2 SVGEGT. V was pared by 0 bases and J by 0 bases, with 21 bases between. The CDR3 DNA is TGTGCCAGCAGTTACTCGAACCCAACGGGCAGAAGAAGTAGCAATCAGCCCCAGCATTTT. This translates into CASSYSNPTGRRSSNQPQHF.

This chain links TRBV10-1 with TRBJ2-7; D uncertain. V lost 2 bases and J 9 bases, leaving 11 bases between the germline ends. The germline V gene encodes CDR1 WNHNN and CDR2 SYGVQD (reference sequence). The CDR3 extends over 12 amino acids. As DNA, the CDR3 is TGCGCCAGCAGTGAGGGGCAGGTCGCGCAGTACGTC. Its protein is CASSEGQVAQYV.

This clone has just a few counts. The chain employs TRBV16 and TRBJ2-7; tentative D call: TRBD1 (5 bases). The CDR3 spans 13 residues. CDR1 KGHSY and CDR2 FQNENV come from the germline V gene. Trimming removed 2 bases at V and 2 bases at J, with 7 bases between. The CDR3 DNA sequence: TGTGCCAGCAGCCAAGGCAGGGCCTACGAGCAGTACTTC. Protein product: CASSQGRAYEQYF.

The V call is TRBV7-2, the J call TRBJ2-7; 8 nucleotides line up with TRBD1. CDR1 and CDR2 (germline): SGHTA, FQGNSA. The ends lost 5 bases at V and 3 bases at J; junction bases unmatched: 6. CDR3 length equals 14 residues. As DNA, the CDR3 is TGTGCCAGCAGCCCTGGGACAGGCAACTACGAGCAGTACTTC. Translated: CASSPGTGNYEQYF.

The rearrangement uses TRBV29-1 and TRBJ1-1; TRBD1 agrees at 7 bases. The germline CDR1 and CDR2 sequences are SQVTM and ANQGSEA. The CDR3 length is 11 residues. With 6 bases clipped from V and 11 bases from J, the junction kept 9 bases outside the gene matches. CDR3 in amino acids: CSVDNRGRAFF. The CDR3 region has the DNA TGCAGCGTGGACAACAGGGGTCGGGCTTTCTTT.

The rearrangement uses TRBV6-1 and TRBJ1-5; TRBD1 matches 8 bases. V was clipped by 4 bases and J by 3 bases; unmatched bases: 8. This CDR3 spans 16 amino acids. CDR1 and CDR2 (germline): MNHNS, SASEGT. CDR3 coding DNA: TGTGCCAGCAGTGCTTCAGGGGGCGCGGTCAATCAGCCCCAGCATTTT. It yields the protein CASSASGGAVNQPQHF.

V usage is TRBV6-5 and J usage is TRBJ1-1; D unclear. The CDR3 covers 14 residues. The germline V gene encodes CDR1 MNHEY and CDR2 SVGAGI. The V end was cut by 7 bases, the J end by 0 bases, with 12 bases between. In nucleotides, the CDR3 is TGTGCCAGCATTACAGCGAGGATGAACACTGAAGCTTTCTTT. Its translation: CASITARMNTEAFF.